The entry below describes one T cell receptor beta chain. Its antigen remains undetermined. Nothing much larger sits one base from this clone, and base qualities are not available. cDNA was synthesized by template-switch 5'RACE using a primer with a 10-nucleotide random unique molecular identifier that tagged each TCR transcript. Over 190 million TCR-beta sequences, covering 15-18 subjects, were produced in each sequencing run. The RNeasy kit was used to extract total RNA. The KAPA Real-time Library Amplification kit was used to amplify TCR-beta VDJ regions with primers for the TCR constant region and the 5'RACE anchor. A first PCR added sample indexes and Illumina adaptors, after which a second PCR increased the library yield. After Ampure bead purification, the TCR product of roughly 650 bp was size-selected on a 2% E-gel SizeSelection system. Library quality was checked on a Bioanalyzer, concentration was measured with Qubit, and libraries were quantified with the Kapa Library Quantification kit before pooling. Libraries were sequenced paired-end 2 x 150 bp on an Illumina HiSeq 2500. To increase sequence diversity, roughly 24-32% phiX was spiked into each library pool. Per the source publication's procedure: Quality-filtered reads were processed with the UMI-based MiGEC pipeline, which removed over 75% of raw TCR sequences during error correction. VDJ genes were aligned to IMGT germline references, and each clonotype was defined by a unique CDR3 amino acid sequence together with V-J genes. Clonal expansion, Shannon diversity and CDR3 relatedness were evaluated with VDJtools (CalcPairwiseDistances, ClusterSamples), while phylogenetic trees were built in CLCbio workbench. Clones with at least 8 unique UMIs were defined as expanded, with this threshold being based on coefficient-of-variation modelling across technical triplicates. Clones were called with MiXCR by TCRdb after fastp trimmed the public reads at Q25, and only in-frame beta chains were retained. Rows matching on CDR3 protein sequence are summarized as one entry with the most common DNA and genes. These V and J calls rely on TCRdb rather than the paper's analysis. Recorded for this sample are around 66,000 distinct CDR3 sequences; 4% to 6% of them occurred a single time. The ten largest clones capture approximately 2.8% of the sample.

CDR1 and CDR2 are read off the germline V gene as SGHRS and YFSETQ. V gives up 0 bases and J gives up 0 bases, and the segment between their germline ends measures 6 bases. The CDR3 numbers 14 residues from cysteine through phenylalanine. Solely the CDR3 DNA is kept, with 42 bases framed from the first base. The data belong to a study of neurological immune-mediated disorders (dated by TCRdb to between 2018 and 2020). As for the study more broadly: Among the approximately 35 multiple sclerosis patients, relapsing-remitting MS accounted for around 30 and secondary progressive MS accounted for 3. Of the approximately 68 subjects in the cohort, around 14 were HAM/TSP patients, around 35 were multiple sclerosis patients, and some 20 were healthy controls. Alongside PBMC samples, the set of 80 to 130 TCR-beta libraries contained longitudinal samples, technical triplicates, and paired CD4+ and CD8+ T-cell subsets that had been sorted. Peripheral blood TCR-beta repertoires from patients with HTLV-I-associated myelopathy (HAM/TSP), patients with multiple sclerosis, and healthy controls were compared in the study using UMI-based sequencing.

Study-level results and caveats: No clinical or MRI features were associated with the MS cluster, and the authors said that larger cohorts are needed. No identical CDR3 amino acid sequences were shared among expanded clones across subjects, suggesting private TCR-beta repertoires in all groups. In phylogenetic analysis, the repertoires of 18 of 34 MS patients grouped into a cluster of related CDR3 sequences, which suggests a possible signature at the repertoire level. The highest TCR clonal expansion was observed in HAM/TSP patients, whereas the lowest was observed in MS patients, even when compared with healthy controls.

For the unsorted PBMC libraries, 2 million PBMCs were stored in RNAlater at -80 degrees C until RNA extraction and were used to generate the libraries. The multiple sclerosis patients were enrolled in a US clinical protocol that evaluated disease progression with magnetic resonance imaging. Peripheral blood was subjected to Ficoll-Hypaque density gradient centrifugation to isolate PBMCs, which were then cryopreserved in liquid nitrogen. The chain was built from TRBV5-1 and TRBJ1-2, and TRBD1 may be the D gene, going by 6 matching bases. Sequenced: PBMCs. The receptor was isolated from a woman aged 25 to 39 with multiple sclerosis. For the CDR3, the sequence is CASSLGTANYGYTF. The base sequence is TGCGCCAGCAGCTTGGGGACAGCTAACTATGGCTACACCTTC.